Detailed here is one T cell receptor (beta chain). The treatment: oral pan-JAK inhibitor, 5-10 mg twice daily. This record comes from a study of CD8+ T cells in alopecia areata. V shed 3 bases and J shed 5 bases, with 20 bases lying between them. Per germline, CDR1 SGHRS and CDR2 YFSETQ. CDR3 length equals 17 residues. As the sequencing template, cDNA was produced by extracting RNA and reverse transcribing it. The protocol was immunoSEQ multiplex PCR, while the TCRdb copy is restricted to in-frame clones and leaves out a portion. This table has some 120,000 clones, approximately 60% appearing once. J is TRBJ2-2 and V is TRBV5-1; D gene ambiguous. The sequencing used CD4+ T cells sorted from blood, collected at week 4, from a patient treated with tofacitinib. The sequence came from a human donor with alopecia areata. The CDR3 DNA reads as TGCGCCAGCAGCTCGAACCCCCCGGGCAGTGGGACCGGGGAGCTGTTTTTT. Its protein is CASSSNPPGSGTGELFF.